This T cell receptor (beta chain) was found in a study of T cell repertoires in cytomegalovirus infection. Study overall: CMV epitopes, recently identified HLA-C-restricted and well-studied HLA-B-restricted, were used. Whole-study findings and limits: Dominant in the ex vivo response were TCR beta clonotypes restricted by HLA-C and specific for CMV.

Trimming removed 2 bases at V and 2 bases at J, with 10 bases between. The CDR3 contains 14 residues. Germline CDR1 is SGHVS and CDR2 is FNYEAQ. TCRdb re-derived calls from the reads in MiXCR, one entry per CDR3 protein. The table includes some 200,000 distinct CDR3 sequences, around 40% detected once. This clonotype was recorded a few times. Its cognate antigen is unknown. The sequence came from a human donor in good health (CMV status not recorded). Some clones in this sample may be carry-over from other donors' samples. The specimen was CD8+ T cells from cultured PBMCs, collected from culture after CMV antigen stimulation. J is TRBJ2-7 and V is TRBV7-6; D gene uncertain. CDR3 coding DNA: TGTGCCAGCAGCTTAAGATTCGGAACCTACGAGCAGTACTTC. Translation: CASSLRFGTYEQYF.